Below are 4 T cell receptor beta chains sequenced from a single sample in a study of T cell responses to AZD1222 COVID-19 vaccine. Produced via immunoSEQ multiplex PCR; TCRdb's table is partial and in-frame only. This sample has around 130,000 clones; roughly nine tenths occur once, and the top ten carry 9.5%. Sequenced here: peripheral blood, sampled 28 days after the second AZD1222 dose. All receptors derive from an adult who received the AZD1222 COVID-19 vaccine.

The chain links TRBV19 to TRBJ1-2; tentatively, D is TRBD1 (5 bases). The CDR3 totals 14 residues. Germline CDR1 is LNHDA and CDR2 is SQIVND (reference sequence). Trimming pared 2 bases from V and 3 bases from J, leaving 10 bases between. CDR3 bases: TGTGCCAGTAGTATAACCGACAGTCACTATGGCTACACCTTC. Its translation: CASSITDSHYGYTF.

The chain carries TRBV29-1 and TRBJ1-1; D call uncertain. This CDR3 comprises 11 residues. Per the germline V gene, CDR1 is SQVTM and CDR2 is ANQGSEA. V was cut by 5 bases and J by 12 bases, with 16 bases left in between. The CDR3 DNA reads TGCAGCGTTAAGGCGGTCCCCGCGACTTTCTTT. Amino acids: CSVKAVPATFF.

The V and J genes are TRBV11-1 and TRBJ2-1; tentatively, D is TRBD2 (6 bases). V gave up 3 bases and J gave up 8 bases, with 14 bases separating them. The CDR3 has 14 residues. From germline, CDR1 is SGHAT and CDR2 FQDESV (reference sequence). The CDR3: CASSFGPGGDEQFF. DNA for the CDR3: TGTGCCAGCAGCTTCGGTCCCGGGGGAGATGAGCAGTTCTTC.

The chain couples TRBV7-9 to TRBJ1-2; 8 positions agree with TRBD1. This CDR3 is built from 15 residues. Germline V lookup: CDR1 SEHNR, CDR2 FQNEAQ (reference sequence). Trimming cost V 5 bases and J 0 bases; bases outside gene matches: 5. The CDR3 bases are TGTGCCAGCAGCCCCCAGGGGGCAGCTAACTATGGCTACACCTTC. This translates into CASSPQGAANYGYTF.